Below are 29 T cell receptor beta chains sequenced from a single sample in a study of T-cell memory formation after mild COVID-19. MiXCR, applied by TCRdb to the 5' RACE reads, yields one record per CDR3 protein. The data hold roughly 480,000 distinct CDR3 sequences, with around 25% observed a single time. What was sequenced was PBMCs or a T cell subset sorted from them (not recorded which). The receptor source for this set is an adult woman who had mild COVID-19 (a few samples of this study predate the infection). Cell type and time point are not known.

This clonotype has just a few counts. The rearrangement uses TRBV5-1 and TRBJ1-2; a weak D match, TRBD1 (5 bases). The germline V gene encodes CDR1 SGHRS and CDR2 YFSETQ. V was clipped by 0 bases and J by 6 bases, with 12 bases between them. CDR3 length equals 14 residues. CDR3 sequence: CASSLEAGIDGYTF. In DNA form, the CDR3 reads TGCGCCAGCAGCTTGGAGGCAGGGATCGATGGCTACACCTTC.

This clonotype has more than one count but fewer than ten. The chain combines TRBV25-1 with TRBJ1-1, with no clear D. Germline V gene sequence: CDR1 MGHDK, CDR2 SYGVNS. The CDR3 spans 12 residues. The V and J ends lost 1 base and 3 bases respectively, with 3 bases between them. The CDR3 spells CASSEWDTEAFF. The CDR3 DNA reads TGTGCCAGCAGTGAATGGGACACTGAAGCTTTCTTT.

This clonotype was detected a few times. This rearrangement joins TRBV24-1 to TRBJ2-1; unclear D gene. This CDR3 spans 12 amino acids. Germline-derived CDR1 and CDR2 are KGHDR and SFDVKD. V was trimmed by 5 bases and J by 11 bases, leaving 12 bases between them. CDR3 nucleotides: TGTGCCACCAGTGTTCCGACTGGGCAGCAGTTCTTC. Its protein is CATSVPTGQQFF.

This clonotype was recorded a few times. The gene calls are TRBV24-1 and TRBJ1-1; D is uncertain. Germline CDR1 is KGHDR and CDR2 is SFDVKD. There are 12 residues in the CDR3. V lost 4 bases and J 4 bases, leaving 6 bases between the germline ends. CDR3 in amino acids: CATSDGTTEAFF. CDR3 nucleotide sequence: TGTGCCACCAGTGACGGAACCACTGAAGCTTTCTTT.

The genes are TRBV7-2 and TRBJ2-3, with D unresolved. The V end was cut by 1 base, the J end by 2 bases, with 7 bases between. From germline, CDR1 is SGHTA and CDR2 FQGNSA. The CDR3 is made up of 14 amino acids. As DNA, the CDR3 is TGTGCCAGCAGCTTAGGGCTCTACACAGATACGCAGTATTTT. Encoded protein: CASSLGLYTDTQYF. Looking up the rest from reference TRBV7-2 and TRBJ2-3 gives the full variable domain: GAGVSQSPSNKVTEKGKDVELRCDPISGHTALYWYRQSLGQGLEFLIYFQGNSAPDKSGLPSDRFSAERTGGSVSTLTIQRTQQEDSAVYLCASSLGLYTDTQYFGPGTRLTVL.

The J gene is TRBJ1-2, the V gene TRBV5-1; D is perhaps TRBD1 (5 bases). The ends were cut back, 7 bases at V and 7 bases at J, with 20 bases in the middle. Germline V gene lookup returns CDR1 SGHRS and CDR2 YFSETQ. The CDR3 covers 14 residues. CDR3: CASSPGGRGGGYTF. For the CDR3, the DNA is TGCGCCAGCTCCCCGGGGGGGAGAGGAGGTGGCTACACCTTC.

This clonotype turned up a few times. This sequence joins TRBV5-6 and TRBJ1-2; D may be TRBD1 (5 bases). CDR1 and CDR2 (germline): SGHDT, YYEEEE. Trimming shortened V by 4 bases and J by 1 base, and 17 bases separated the two germline ends. The CDR3 extends over 16 amino acids. The CDR3 DNA follows: TGTGCCAGCAGCATTGAACGACAGCGAATTAACTATGGCTACACCTTC. Protein sequence: CASSIERQRINYGYTF.

V gene TRBV4-1 combines with J gene TRBJ1-1; tentative D call: TRBD1 (6 bases). CDR3 length equals 14 residues. Trimming took off 6 bases at V and 0 bases at J, with 11 bases between the two ends. Germline lookup yields CDR1 MGHRA and CDR2 YSYEKL. The CDR3 nucleotides read TGCGCCAGCAGGTCCGGGGGCGTGAACACTGAAGCTTTCTTT. Protein product: CASRSGGVNTEAFF.

J is TRBJ1-2 and V is TRBV27; 8 nucleotides match TRBD1. V gave up 2 bases and J gave up 4 bases; unmatched junction bases: 3. The germline V gene encodes CDR1 MNHEY and CDR2 SMNVEV (reference sequence). This CDR3 is built from 14 residues. CDR3 bases: TGTGCCAGCAGTTTAAAGACAGGGGCCTATGGCTACACCTTC. Translation: CASSLKTGAYGYTF.

The V gene is TRBV20-1, the J gene TRBJ2-1, with 10 bases lining up with TRBD2. Germline V gives CDR1 DFQATT, CDR2 SNEGSKA (reference sequence). This CDR3 spans 17 amino acids. Trimming took 1 base from V and 2 from J; bases not matched to a gene: 8. The CDR3 here is CSARARGSGGAYNEQFF. CDR3 nucleotide sequence: TGCAGTGCTAGAGCCCGGGGCAGCGGGGGGGCCTACAATGAGCAGTTCTTC.

The chain combines TRBV5-1 with TRBJ1-1; TRBD1 agrees at 8 bases. Trimming took 5 bases from V and 2 from J; bases not matched to a gene: 5. Germline CDR1 SGHRS, CDR2 YFSETQ. CDR3 length: 14 amino acids. This CDR3 reads CASSDTGGNTEAFF. The CDR3 nucleotides read TGCGCCAGCAGTGATACAGGGGGAAACACTGAAGCTTTCTTT.

V is TRBV6-6 and J is TRBJ2-5, with TRBD2 identical over 13 bases. The CDR3 is 18 residues long. Trimming removed 7 bases from V and 7 bases from J; junction bases left unmatched: 18. The germline V gene encodes CDR1 MNHNY and CDR2 SVGAGI (reference sequence). The CDR3 sequence: CASTTRTSGGHPWGTQYF. In DNA form, the CDR3 reads TGTGCCAGCACCACGAGGACTAGCGGGGGACATCCCTGGGGGACCCAGTACTTC.

This clonotype was detected only a few times. The V and J genes are TRBV20-1 and TRBJ2-5; TRBD1 matches 8 bases. Germline CDR1 DFQATT, CDR2 SNEGSKA (reference sequence). With V trimmed by 5 bases and J by 3 bases, 8 bases remained unmatched. The CDR3 contains 14 residues. The CDR3 reads CSAVGQGIKETQYF. The DNA of the CDR3 is TGCAGTGCTGTAGGACAGGGAATTAAAGAGACCCAGTACTTC.

The chain uses TRBV12-3 or TRBV12-4 and TRBJ1-2, with D unresolved. Trimming left V 5 bases short and J 4 bases short, with 8 bases between. The CDR3 has 12 amino acids. DNA of the CDR3: TGTGCCAGCAGTCTGGGAACCTATGGCTACACCTTC. Its protein is CASSLGTYGYTF.

This clonotype was observed a few times. This chain links TRBV20-1 with TRBJ2-2, with D possibly matching TRBD1 (6 bases). There are 13 residues in the CDR3. The V gene's germline CDR1 is DFQATT and CDR2 SNEGSKA (reference sequence). V shed 5 bases and J shed 3 bases, with 10 bases lying between them. CDR3 amino acids: CSAVHRDTGELFF. In DNA, the CDR3 is TGCAGTGCTGTCCACAGGGACACCGGGGAGCTGTTTTTT.

This clonotype has just a few counts. The chain is built from TRBV3-1 and TRBJ2-2; 11 nucleotides match TRBD2. Per germline, CDR1 LGHDT and CDR2 YNNKEL (reference sequence). The CDR3 has 15 amino acids. Germline trimming cut 5 bases from V and 4 bases from J; bases unmatched to any gene: 3. The CDR3: CASSLGLAVTGELFF. The CDR3 DNA reads as TGTGCCAGCAGCTTGGGACTAGCGGTCACCGGGGAGCTGTTTTTT.

This clonotype has just a few counts. The V and J genes are TRBV27 and TRBJ2-7, with TRBD2 identical over 13 bases. The CDR3 sequence is 15 residues long. Germline lookup yields CDR1 MNHEY and CDR2 SMNVEV (reference sequence). Trimming removed 5 bases from V and 5 bases from J; junction bases left unmatched: 6. CDR3 amino acids: CASSIRGLAGDEQYF. DNA for the CDR3: TGTGCCAGCAGTATCCGAGGACTAGCGGGAGACGAGCAGTACTTC.

This clonotype has just a few counts. This sequence joins TRBV5-5 and TRBJ1-2; D unresolved. CDR3 size: 15 residues. Between the trimmed V and J ends, which lost 0 bases and 4 bases, there was a span of 13 bases. Germline CDR1 SGHKS, CDR2 YYEKEE (reference sequence). CDR3 nucleotides: TGTGCCAGCAGCTTGGAATCACAGAGATCCTATGGCTACACCTTC. Its translation: CASSLESQRSYGYTF.

This rearrangement joins TRBV2 to TRBJ2-3; D could derive from TRBD1 or TRBD2 (5 bases each). The V end was cut by 6 bases, the J end by 3 bases, with 7 bases between. This CDR3 region has 12 residues. The germline V gene has CDR1 SNHLY and CDR2 FYNNEI. The CDR3 nucleotides are TGTGCCAGCAGGGGGACGACAGATACGCAGTATTTT. Amino acid sequence: CASRGTTDTQYF.

This clonotype was seen a few times. The chain links TRBV5-5 to TRBJ2-1, with TRBD1 matching over 7 bases. The CDR3 loop spans 14 amino acids. Germline CDR1 reads SGHKS; CDR2 reads YYEKEE (reference sequence). V lost 4 bases and J lost 7; bases outside the gene matches: 8. The CDR3 coding sequence is TGTGCCAGCAGCGTAGGGACAGTGATTAATGAGCAGTTCTTC. It encodes CASSVGTVINEQFF.

This clonotype was seen only once. The rearrangement uses TRBV6-2 or TRBV6-3 and TRBJ2-7; 9 bases line up with TRBD2. Germline loops: CDR1 MNHEY, CDR2 SVGEGT. The CDR3 is 15 residues long. Trimming at V came to 6 bases and at J to 2 bases, leaving 8 bases not matched to a gene. For the CDR3, the DNA is TGTGCCAGCAGAGATAGCGGGGGCCGACCCTACGAGCAGTACTTC. Encoded protein: CASRDSGGRPYEQYF.

The rearrangement uses TRBV3-1 and TRBJ1-2; D call uncertain. Trimming cost V 1 base and J 4 bases, with 13 bases left between them. The germline gives CDR1 LGHDT, CDR2 YNNKEL (reference sequence). This CDR3 spans 15 amino acids. The CDR3 DNA reads TGTGCCAGCAGCCAAGCTTCTTCGGCAGCCTATGGCTACACCTTC. Encoded protein: CASSQASSAAYGYTF. The full variable domain, rest sourced from reference TRBV3-1 and TRBJ1-2, is DTAVSQTPKYLVTQMGNDKSIKCEQNLGHDTMYWYKQDSKKFLKIMFSYNNKELIINETVPNRFSPKSPDKAHLNLHINSLELGDSAVYFCASSQASSAAYGYTFGSGTRLTVV.

This chain uses TRBV27 with TRBJ2-2; D is unclear. The CDR3 runs to 16 residues. V lost 6 bases and J lost 5, with 19 bases in between. Germline CDR1 MNHEY, CDR2 SMNVEV (reference sequence). This CDR3 reads CASRRHGSPSTGELFF. The CDR3 DNA reads as TGTGCCAGCAGGCGACATGGGTCGCCTAGTACCGGGGAGCTGTTTTTT.

The gene calls are TRBV7-9 and TRBJ2-2; D not resolved. V was trimmed by 5 bases and J by 1 base, leaving 14 bases between them. The germline V gene encodes CDR1 SEHNR and CDR2 FQNEAQ (reference sequence). The CDR3 runs to 16 residues. This chain's CDR3 is CASSQQQGMNTGELFF. DNA for the CDR3: TGTGCCAGCAGCCAACAACAAGGGATGAACACCGGGGAGCTGTTTTTT.

This clonotype was picked up a small number of times. CDR3 nucleotide sequence: TGCAGTGCTAGAGGCCAGGGTGACACCGGGGAGCTGTTTTTT. Translation gives CSARGQGDTGELFF. The chain joins TRBV20-1 to TRBJ2-2; the D gene is possibly TRBD1 (5 bases). CDR1 DFQATT and CDR2 SNEGSKA come from the germline V gene (reference sequence). The ends were cut back, 1 base at V and 3 bases at J, with 9 bases in the middle. The CDR3 length is 14 residues.

The rearrangement uses TRBV19 and TRBJ1-5; D ambiguous. This CDR3 comprises 13 residues. Germline V gives CDR1 LNHDA, CDR2 SQIVND (reference sequence). Trimming shortened V by 5 bases and J by 10 bases, and 15 bases separated the two germline ends. This CDR3 is CASSPPSTLPQHF. The CDR3 DNA sequence: TGTGCCAGTAGTCCTCCATCGACCCTTCCCCAGCATTTT.

This clonotype was counted only a few times. This rearrangement joins TRBV7-3 to TRBJ2-1; D possibly corresponds to TRBD1 (5 bases). From germline, CDR1 is SGHTA and CDR2 FQGTGA. The CDR3 contains 14 residues. V shed 5 bases and J shed 9 bases, with 17 bases lying between them. In DNA, the CDR3 is TGTGCCAGCAGCCTAAAGGCAGGGTCTTTTGAGCAGTTCTTC. This codes for CASSLKAGSFEQFF.

This chain joins TRBV4-1 and TRBJ2-7; 7 bases match TRBD1. V lost 1 base, J lost 7 bases, and 1 base stayed unmatched. This CDR3 is built from 12 residues. Germline CDR1 is MGHRA and CDR2 is YSYEKL. The CDR3 spells CASSQVTGEQYF. The CDR3, as DNA: TGCGCCAGCAGCCAAGTGACAGGGGAGCAGTACTTC.

Many counts were recorded for this clonotype. V and J are TRBV27 and TRBJ2-1, with D possibly being TRBD1 (6 bases). V dropped 6 bases and J dropped 2 bases, with 14 bases sitting between them. CDR1 is MNHEY and CDR2 is SMNVEV in the germline V gene (reference sequence). This CDR3 region has 15 residues. CDR3 residues: CASRGQFRTYNEQFF. The CDR3 DNA reads as TGTGCCAGCAGAGGACAGTTTCGAACCTACAATGAGCAGTTCTTC.